Shown below are 8 T cell receptor beta chains from a single sample sequenced in a study of cytomegalovirus exposure and HLA in healthy donors. Method: immunoSEQ multiplex PCR; TCRdb's copy keeps in-frame clones and lacks some. The top ten hold 2% to 2.5% of the sample, which has under 200,000 clones, around 88% seen once. Input material: PBMCs. The receptors originated from a woman younger than 30 in good health and CMV-seronegative.

J is TRBJ1-2 and V is TRBV5-1; 8 nucleotides line up with TRBD1. Germline CDR1 and CDR2: SGHRS and YFSETQ. V shed 4 bases, J shed 3 bases, and the junction held 8 bases outside the gene matches. The CDR3 is 15 residues long. CDR3: CASSEQGAQHYGYTF. The CDR3 DNA reads as TGCGCCAGCAGCGAGCAGGGGGCGCAACACTATGGCTACACCTTC.

In its sample, this clone was seen once. The rearrangement uses TRBV19 and TRBJ1-5; D is ambiguous. CDR3 size: 13 residues. The germline V gene has CDR1 LNHDA and CDR2 SQIVND (reference sequence). The ends were cut back, 2 bases at V and 9 bases at J, with 11 bases in the middle. As DNA, the CDR3 is TGTGCCAGTAGTATAAACGGGAGGCGGCCCCAGCATTTT. It is translated as CASSINGRRPQHF.

CDR3 in DNA: TGCGCCAGCAGCCACTACATCGGTCCCGGAGATGAGCAGTTCTTC. Translation: CASSHYIGPGDEQFF. V is TRBV4-1 and J is TRBJ2-1; no firm D call. CDR3 size: 15 residues. Germline V gives CDR1 MGHRA, CDR2 YSYEKL. Trimming shortened V by 3 bases and J by 8 bases, and 17 bases separated the two germline ends.

The chain uses TRBV18 and TRBJ2-3; 13 nucleotides line up with TRBD2. V shed 0 bases, J shed 4 bases, and the junction held 1 base outside the gene matches. This CDR3 has 16 amino acids. The germline gives CDR1 KGHSH, CDR2 LQKENI. The CDR3 protein is CASSPPTSGRSDTQYF. The DNA for the CDR3 is TGTGCCAGCTCACCACCGACTAGCGGGAGGTCAGATACGCAGTATTTT.

The rearrangement links TRBV6-1 to TRBJ1-2, with 8 nucleotides matching TRBD1. This CDR3 spans 15 amino acids. J lost 4 bases, V lost 4 bases, and 8 bases had no gene match. From germline, CDR1 is MNHNS and CDR2 SASEGT. In DNA form, the CDR3 reads TGTGCCAGCAGTGTTTCTTGGACAGGGATCTATGGCTACACCTTC. Its translation is CASSVSWTGIYGYTF.

The chain couples TRBV19 to TRBJ1-5; D unresolved. The CDR3 length is 13 residues. Germline lookup yields CDR1 LNHDA and CDR2 SQIVND (reference sequence). V lost 5 bases and J lost 2, with 7 bases in between. The CDR3 DNA is TGTGCCAGTAGTCGCGAAGGCAATCAGCCCCAGCATTTT. Translating it yields CASSREGNQPQHF.

The chain uses TRBV19 and TRBJ2-2, with no clear D. V lost 4 bases, J lost 4 bases, and 13 bases lay in between. Germline V CDR1 and CDR2: LNHDA, SQIVND (reference sequence). This CDR3 region has 15 residues. The CDR3 loop is CASSNNNMITGELFF. The CDR3 nucleotides are TGTGCCAGTAGTAACAACAATATGATCACCGGGGAGCTGTTTTTT. The whole variable domain, remainder taken from reference TRBV19 and TRBJ2-2, is DGGITQSPKYLFRKEGQNVTLSCEQNLNHDAMYWYRQDPGQGLRLIYYSQIVNDFQKGDIAEGYSVSREKKESFPLTVTSAQKNPTAFYLCASSNNNMITGELFFGEGSRLTVL.

This clone was seen at least ten times. This chain uses TRBV5-4 with TRBJ2-7, with TRBD1 identical over 7 bases. CDR3 length: 14 residues. V lost 4 bases, J lost 1 base, and 5 bases stayed unmatched. Germline CDR1 SGHNT, CDR2 YYREEE (reference sequence). The DNA for the CDR3 is TGTGCCAGCAGCCCACAGACAGGGTCCTACGAGCAGTACTTC. Encoded protein: CASSPQTGSYEQYF.